This TCR beta chain emerged from a study of cytomegalovirus exposure and HLA in healthy donors. This CDR3 comprises 15 residues. V lost 6 bases and J lost 4; bases outside the gene matches: 9. Germline values: CDR1 KGHSH, CDR2 LQKENI. Broader study findings: In a later analysis, TCR beta V- and J-gene trimming showed a link to a missense DCLRE1C variant. Fewer than 200 TCR beta chains were listed as cytomegalovirus-associated.

Details on this clone: Its antigen is still unknown.

Amplification used 60 Vbeta primers and 13 Jbeta primers. Clones were sequenced by immunoSEQ multiplex PCR, and TCRdb holds only the in-frame ones, with some missing. The sample carries 120,000 to 150,000 clones, 70% to 80% recorded once. The chain employs TRBV18 and TRBJ2-7; 10 bases are shared with TRBD2. This TCR came from a female donor in good health and CMV-seronegative. Sequenced: PBMCs. This CDR3 is CASSSGASGGYEQYF. The CDR3 bases are TGTGCCAGCTCCTCCGGGGCTAGCGGGGGATACGAGCAGTACTTC.